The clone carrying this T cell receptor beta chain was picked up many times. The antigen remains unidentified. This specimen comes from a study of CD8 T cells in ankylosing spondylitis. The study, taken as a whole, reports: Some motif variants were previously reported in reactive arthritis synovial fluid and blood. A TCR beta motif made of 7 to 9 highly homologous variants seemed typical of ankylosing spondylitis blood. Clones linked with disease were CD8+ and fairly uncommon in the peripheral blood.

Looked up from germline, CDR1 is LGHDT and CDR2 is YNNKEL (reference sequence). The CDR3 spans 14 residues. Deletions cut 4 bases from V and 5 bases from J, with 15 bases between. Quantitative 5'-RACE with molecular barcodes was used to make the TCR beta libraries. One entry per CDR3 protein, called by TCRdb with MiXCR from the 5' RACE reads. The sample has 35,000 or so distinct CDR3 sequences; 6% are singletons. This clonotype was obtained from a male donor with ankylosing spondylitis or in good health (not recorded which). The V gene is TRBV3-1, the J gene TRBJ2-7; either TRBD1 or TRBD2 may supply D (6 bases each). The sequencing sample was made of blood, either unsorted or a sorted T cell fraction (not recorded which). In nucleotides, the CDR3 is TGTGCCAGCAGCCTGATCAGGGGAGGCCACGAGCAGTACTTC. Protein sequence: CASSLIRGGHEQYF.